Shown below are 6 T cell receptor beta chains from a single sample sequenced in a study of shared clonotypes between healthy human individuals (TCRdb year 2020). Preparation of the library involved the immunoSEQ multiplex PCR assay. As stored in TCRdb, this immuneACCESS dataset retains in-frame rearrangements with V and J assigned. A fraction of the clones does not appear; measured against another copy, unresolved V genes explain less than half of the discrepancy, and the remainder lacks a known reason. For this sample the table gives around 240,000 clones, of which 50% to 75% were detected only once. The ten biggest clones cover 11% of the sample. Sequenced input: memory CD4+ T cells sorted from blood. The cell subset or site label for this specimen denotes: CD45RA-negative fraction. These receptors were collected from a man between 25 and 39 years old in good health.

The rearrangement joins TRBV28 to TRBJ2-5; TRBD1 might be the D (5 bases). The V and J ends lost 2 bases and 4 bases respectively, with 14 bases between them. Germline V gene lookup returns CDR1 MDHEN and CDR2 SYDVKM. The CDR3 extends over 15 amino acids. CDR3 nucleotides: TGTGCCAGCAGTTTAGGGCAGGGTTGGGGAGAGACCCAGTACTTC. Encoded protein: CASSLGQGWGETQYF.

The chain employs TRBV7-2 and TRBJ2-2; 9 positions agree with TRBD2. Germline lookup yields CDR1 SGHTA and CDR2 FQGNSA. The CDR3 spans 15 residues. J lost 5 bases, V lost 5 bases, and 6 bases had no gene match. This CDR3 reads CASSPGTSRTGELFF. CDR3 coding DNA: TGTGCCAGCAGCCCCGGGACTAGCCGTACCGGGGAGCTGTTTTTT.

A note on this clone: Other DNA sequences from this sample encode an identical CDR3 as well. The chain combines TRBV10-1 with TRBJ2-3; D is uncertain. Germline CDR1 is WNHNN and CDR2 is SYGVQD (reference sequence). Trimming removed 4 bases at V and 0 bases at J, with 11 bases between. The length of the CDR3 is 15 residues. The CDR3: CASSVGGGSTDTQYF. Here the CDR3 DNA reads TGCGCCAGCAGTGTAGGTGGTGGGAGCACAGATACGCAGTATTTT.

The chain couples TRBV27 to TRBJ1-5; possible D gene TRBD1, 5 bases. Between the trimmed V and J ends, which lost 4 bases and 5 bases, there was a span of 15 bases. Per germline, CDR1 MNHEY and CDR2 SMNVEV (reference sequence). CDR3 length equals 15 residues. The CDR3, as DNA: TGTGCCAGCAGTTACCTAAAGGGGCGAGATCAGCCCCAGCATTTT. Its protein product is CASSYLKGRDQPQHF.

CDR3 loop: CASRLDMGTEAFF. CDR3 in DNA: TGTGCCAGCAGATTAGATATGGGCACTGAAGCTTTCTTT. This chain connects TRBV14 to TRBJ1-1, with unresolved D. The V and J ends lost 6 bases and 4 bases respectively, with 12 bases between them. CDR3 length equals 13 residues. Germline lookup yields CDR1 SGHDN and CDR2 FVKESK.

J is TRBJ2-1 and V is TRBV28; D is uncertain. From germline, CDR1 is MDHEN and CDR2 SYDVKM. The CDR3 runs 14 residues. The V end lost 2 bases, the J end lost 1 base, and 6 bases lay between the germline ends. The CDR3 loop is CASSLRPSYNEQFF. The DNA for the CDR3 is TGTGCCAGCAGTTTACGTCCGTCCTACAATGAGCAGTTCTTC.